Below are 4 T cell receptor beta chains sequenced from a single sample in a study of Ad26.COV2.S vaccination and SARS-CoV-2 variants. The treatment is: approximately 18 received Ad26.COV2.S at low or high dose, single or two shots; about 5 received placebo; per-sample allocation not given. Collection of the samples took place on day 63 after the first injection of vaccine or placebo. The assay was immunoSEQ multiplex PCR, and TCRdb's table has in-frame clones only and misses some. The sample includes about 370,000 clones, approximately 89% of them seen just once. Source: peripheral blood, taken in a trial of Ad26.COV2.S vaccine versus placebo. Every receptor here comes from a person aged 18-60 years who received the Ad26.COV2.S COVID-19 vaccine or a placebo.

This sequence joins TRBV6-5 and TRBJ2-7; D possibly uses TRBD1 or TRBD2 (6 bases each). The CDR3 is made up of 15 amino acids. The V and J ends lost 5 bases and 4 bases respectively, with 18 bases between them. Per the germline V gene, CDR1 is MNHEY and CDR2 is SVGAGI. Here the CDR3 DNA reads TGTGCCAGCAGTCAGGGGACGGAGGGGCGATACGAGCAGTACTTC. The encoded protein is CASSQGTEGRYEQYF.

The chain uses TRBV5-5 and TRBJ2-7; weak D call: TRBD2 (5 bases). Germline V gene data show CDR1 as SGHKS and CDR2 as YYEKEE (reference sequence). The CDR3 has 15 amino acids. The germline V and J ends were trimmed by 0 bases and 0 bases, with 10 bases remaining between them. CDR3 sequence (DNA): TGTGCCAGCAGCTTGGGGGCACTAGGCTCCTACGAGCAGTACTTC. Its protein is CASSLGALGSYEQYF.

The chain couples TRBV29-1 to TRBJ2-1; the match to TRBD2 covers 7 bases. This CDR3 region has 12 residues. The V segment lost 1 base and the J segment 8 bases; nucleotides outside the gene matches: 2. Germline V gene data show CDR1 as SQVTM and CDR2 as ANQGSEA. Here the CDR3 DNA reads TGCAGCGTTGAAGTTGGGAGGGATGAGCAGTTCTTC. This translates into CSVEVGRDEQFF.

The chain has TRBV6-5 and TRBJ2-7; TRBD1 aligns across 9 bases. The CDR3 has 14 amino acids. The germline gives CDR1 MNHEY, CDR2 SVGAGI. Unmatched junction bases numbered 6, after V lost 4 bases and J lost 5 bases. The CDR3 nucleotides read TGTGCCAGCAGTTCCGGGACAGGGAGGCACGAGCAGTACTTC. It specifies CASSSGTGRHEQYF.